This TCR beta chain appears in the sequencing data of a study of blood T cell repertoires in COVID-19. Authors' processing steps: Scientists estimated how many nucleated cells there were by amplifying reference gene primers. Only in-frame clones appear in the TCRdb table, and some are missing; sequencing was by immunoSEQ multiplex PCR. Clonal size and the V and J genes are those of that table, whereas D and trimming came from the DNA. The sample carries about 140,000 clones, around 85% recorded once. CDR1 SGHAT and CDR2 FQNNGV come from the germline V gene. The CDR3 covers 12 residues. V was cut by 8 bases and J by 10 bases, with 15 bases left in between.

The clonotype was recovered from a man in his forties or fifties with acute or convalescent COVID-19. The sample comprised peripheral blood. This chain links TRBV11-2 with TRBJ2-1; no clear D gene. CDR3: CASSLEVLEQFF. The CDR3 DNA sequence: TGTGCCAGCTCACTTGAGGTATTGGAGCAGTTCTTC.